Described below is a single TCR beta chain sequence and its context. The V end lost 7 bases, the J end lost 4 bases, and 17 bases lay between the germline ends. CDR1 is MNHNY and CDR2 is SVGAGI in the germline V gene (reference sequence). The CDR3 totals 14 residues. Stated treatment: 15 to 20 received Ad26.COV2.S at low or high dose, single or two shots; 5 received placebo; per-sample allocation not given. Samples were taken on day 63 after the first vaccine or placebo injection. In Boston, the donor was an adult between 18-55 years of age. Profiling relied on immunoSEQ multiplex PCR, and the TCRdb table lists in-frame clones only, not all of them. Of 300,000 to 400,000 clones listed, around 89% are singletons. The data belong to a study of Ad26.COV2.S vaccination and SARS-CoV-2 variants.

V gene TRBV6-6 combines with J gene TRBJ2-7, with D possibly being TRBD2 (6 bases). This clonotype was sampled from a person aged 18-65 years who received the Ad26.COV2.S COVID-19 vaccine or a placebo. The material was peripheral blood, obtained in a trial of Ad26.COV2.S vaccine versus placebo. Here the CDR3 reads CASTSGGMRYEQYF. CDR3 in DNA: TGTGCCAGCACCAGCGGCGGGATGCGGTACGAGCAGTACTTC.